Listed here is a single T cell receptor (beta chain). The antigen is unknown. The data were taken from a study of CD8+ T cells in alopecia areata. On the study more broadly: The study gave tofacitinib for 6 to 18 months, then 6 months off drug. The study, taken as a whole, reports: Normal scalp had lower clonality than lesional scalp, with alopecia totalis/universalis lesions showing this most strongly. Sequenced scalp T cells also include alphabeta T cells resident in normal skin.

As the sequencing template, cDNA was produced by extracting RNA and reverse transcribing it. Profiling relied on immunoSEQ multiplex PCR, and the TCRdb table lists in-frame clones only, not all of them. The sample lists about 170,000 clones; about 70% were seen once. The CDR3 consists of 12 residues. Trimming shortened V by 0 bases and J by 6 bases, and 5 bases separated the two germline ends. Germline V gene lookup returns CDR1 SGHDT and CDR2 YYEEEE. Starting from PBMCs, sorting isolated CD4+ and CD8+ T cells. This clonotype was obtained from a human donor with alopecia areata. V gene TRBV5-6 combines with J gene TRBJ2-3; no definite D call. The specimen was CD8+ T cells sorted from blood, collected at week 0. The CDR3 DNA reads TGTGCCAGCAGCTTGGGGATGGATACGCAGTATTTT. The encoded protein is CASSLGMDTQYF. Together with reference TRBV5-6 and TRBJ2-3, the CDR3 gives the full variable domain: DAGVTQSPTHLIKTRGQQVTLRCSPKSGHDTVSWYQQALGQGPQFIFQYYEEEERQRGNFPDRFSGHQFPNYSSELNVNALLLGDSALYLCASSLGMDTQYFGPGTRLTVL.